This entry is about one T cell receptor (beta chain). Germline CDR1 SEHNR, CDR2 FQNEAQ (reference sequence). This CDR3 is 13 amino acids long. The ends were cut back, 3 bases at V and 8 bases at J, with 11 bases in the middle. These data originate in a study of control samples from healthy donors and cancer patients. Libraries were prepared by immunoSEQ multiplex PCR; TCRdb keeps only in-frame clonotypes and omits some of them. The sample includes about 190,000 clones, around 93% of them seen just once. Sequenced sample: blood. The genes are TRBV7-9 and TRBJ2-1; no firm D call. The TCR originated in a man aged 25-40 years in good health. The CDR3 region is CASSFTATDEQFF. CDR3 coding DNA: TGTGCCAGCAGCTTTACGGCGACTGATGAGCAGTTCTTC.